This TCR beta chain is drawn from a study of cytomegalovirus exposure and HLA in healthy donors. Findings and caveats of the study: Some highly shared sequence variants likely arose as a pipeline artifact. In a later analysis, CMV-associated beta chains were mostly HLA-associated, it appeared.

Remarks on this clone: Its antigen remains unidentified.

The CDR3 is 11 residues long. V lost 4 bases and J 11 bases, leaving 9 bases between the germline ends. CDR1 and CDR2 from the germline V gene are SGHNT and YYREEE (reference sequence). In the PCR, 60 Vbeta and 13 Jbeta primers were used. TCRdb's copy holds only in-frame clones and misses some; the assay was immunoSEQ multiplex PCR. Its table lists about 200,000 clones. The V gene is TRBV5-4, the J gene TRBJ1-4; weak D call: TRBD1 (6 bases). The sample was PBMCs. The TCR comes from a man aged 25-45 years in good health and CMV-seronegative. Written as DNA, the CDR3 is TGTGCCAGCAGCGAAACAGGGAAACTGTTTTTT. This sequence encodes CASSETGKLFF.